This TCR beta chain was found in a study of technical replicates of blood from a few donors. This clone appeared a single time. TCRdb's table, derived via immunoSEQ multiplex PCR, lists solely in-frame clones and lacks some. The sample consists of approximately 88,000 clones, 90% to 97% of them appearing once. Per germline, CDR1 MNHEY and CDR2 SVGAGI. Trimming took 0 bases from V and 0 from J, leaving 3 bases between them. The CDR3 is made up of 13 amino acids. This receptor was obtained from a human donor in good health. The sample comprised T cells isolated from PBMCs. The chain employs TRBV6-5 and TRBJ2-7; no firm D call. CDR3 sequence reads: CASSYSSSYEQYF. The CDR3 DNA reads TGTGCCAGCAGTTACTCCAGCTCCTACGAGCAGTACTTC.